Listed below are T cell receptor beta chains from one sample, sequenced in a study of blood T cell repertoires in COVID-19. TCRdb's copy holds only in-frame clones and misses some; the assay was immunoSEQ multiplex PCR. The sample lists about 180,000 clones; roughly 78% were seen once. Sequenced: peripheral blood. Every receptor here comes from a man between 65 and 85 years old with active or convalescent COVID-19. The CDR3 runs from the conserved cysteine through the conserved F or W. A D gene is named only where the DNA matches it firmly. Clone size, where shown, is once, few, many, or a class for clones that have expanded.

>.|TRBV9|once|TRBJ2-5
TGTGCCAGCAGCGTAGGGCGGCAAGAGACCCAGTACTTC
CASSVGRQETQYF
>TRBD1|TRBV4-1|few|TRBJ1-5
TGCGCCAGCAGCCCGGAGGACAGGGGCCGCAATCAGCCCCAGCATTTT
CASSPEDRGRNQPQHF
>TRBD2|TRBV27|.|TRBJ2-7
TGTGCCAGCAGGCGACTAGCGGGAGACAGCGAGCAGTACTTC
CASRRLAGDSEQYF
>TRBD2|TRBV7-3|.|TRBJ2-1
TGTGCCAGCAGCTTATTGCTGGACCCGGGAGGTGAGCAGTTCTTC
CASSLLLDPGGEQFF
>.|TRBV6-5|.|TRBJ1-5
TGTGCCAGCAGTTACTCGAAACAGGCCCGGCAGCCCCAGCATTTT
CASSYSKQARQPQHF
>TRBD1|TRBV4-3|.|TRBJ1-2
TGCGCCAGCACACTCAACACAGGGGAAGGTGGCTACACCTTC
CASTLNTGEGGYTF
>TRBD1|TRBV7-2|.|TRBJ1-5
TGTGCCAGCAGCCCTGGGACAGCCACCGTGCCCCAGCATTTT
CASSPGTATVPQHF
>TRBD1|TRBV5-1|.|TRBJ2-7
TGCGCCAGCAGCTCACCGGGTCCCGGGACAGGGAACGAGCAGTACTTC
CASSSPGPGTGNEQYF
>.|TRBV5-4|once|TRBJ1-1
TGTGCCAGCAGTTTAACCACAGGCGCCACTGAAGCTTTCTTT
CASSLTTGATEAFF
>.|TRBV5-6|.|TRBJ1-1
TGTGCCAGCAGCTTGGAATTATATGGGAGGAACACTGAAGCTTTCTTT
CASSLELYGRNTEAFF
>.|TRBV18|.|TRBJ1-4
TGTGCCAGCTCACTTCAGGGGCCCGTCGGCGAAGGTAGTGAAAAACTGTTTTTT
CASSLQGPVGEGSEKLFF
>TRBD2|TRBV6-4|.|TRBJ2-1
TGTGCCAGCAGTGACCGGGGCGGGAGAACCTACAATGAGCAGTTCTTC
CASSDRGGRTYNEQFF
>.|TRBV6-2/TRBV6-3|.|TRBJ1-2
TGTGCCAGCAGTCGTCACCGGGACACCCTTCACGACTATGGCTACACCTTC
CASSRHRDTLHDYGYTF
>TRBD1|TRBV3-1/TRBV3-2|once|TRBJ1-4
TGTGCCAGCAGCCCGCCGGGACAGGGTAATGAAAAACTGTTTTTT
CASSPPGQGNEKLFF
>.|TRBV6-1|.|TRBJ2-3
TGTGCCAGCAGTGAGCGCGGGACCCAAGATACGCAGTATTTT
CASSERGTQDTQYF
>TRBD1|TRBV24-1|few|TRBJ2-1
TGTGCCACCAGTGGCTCCGGACAGGGGATTGGCAATGAGCAGTTCTTC
CATSGSGQGIGNEQFF
>.|TRBV5-5|once|TRBJ2-2
TGTGCCAGCAGCTTGGGAAGCGCGAACACCGGGGAGCTGTTTTTT
CASSLGSANTGELFF
>.|TRBV6-5|.|TRBJ2-1
TGTGCCAGCAGTCCGACACCGAGCTCCTACAATGAGCAGTTCTTC
CASSPTPSSYNEQFF